The clone carrying this T cell receptor (beta chain) was detected only a few times. What it binds is unknown. The data originate from a study of Graves' ophthalmopathy and Graves' hyperthyroidism. Study overall: The blood sample was drawn at first diagnosis and before any treatment. Study results and limitations: The model forecast ophthalmopathy progression, reaching roughly 65% sensitivity and 72% to 75% specificity. Between ophthalmopathy and stable hyperthyroidism, a 13-signature model drew a separation with about 88% sensitivity and about 81% specificity.

J lost 5 bases, V lost 8 bases, and 11 bases had no gene match. The CDR3 runs 14 residues. For repertoire sequencing, the TCR beta CDR3 regions were amplified from RNA transcripts. HTBI primers were used in a first-round RT-PCR, which preceded a second-round multiplex PCR. One entry per CDR3 protein, called by TCRdb with MiXCR from the multiplex PCR reads. The sample lists almost 750,000 distinct CDR3 sequences, roughly two fifths seen once, with 44% in the top ten. This clonotype was sampled from an adult man with Graves' ophthalmopathy. The J gene is TRBJ2-7, the V gene TRBV12-3 or TRBV12-4, with TRBD1 identical over 8 bases. Input material: peripheral blood. CDR3 sequence reads: CASATGGPPNEQYF. The CDR3 DNA follows: TGTGCCAGCGCCACAGGGGGACCCCCGAACGAGCAGTACTTC.